This T cell receptor beta chain emerged from a study of cytomegalovirus exposure and HLA in healthy donors. Turning to the study itself: Later analysis reported that the approximately 130 validation repertoires shared the platform of the roughly 670 first-cohort repertoires.

To note about this clone: What it recognizes is unknown.

V shed 4 bases, J shed 6 bases, and the junction held 8 bases outside the gene matches. CDR1 and CDR2 from the germline V gene are SNHLY and FYNNEI. The CDR3 length is 16 residues. Overall study results and limits: The CMV antigen specificity of a few CMV-associated chains was confirmed through in vitro analysis. The authors enumerated 164 TCR beta chains as linked to cytomegalovirus.

Sequencing was performed with immunoSEQ multiplex PCR; in TCRdb, only in-frame clones are kept and a portion is missing. There are 190,000 or so clones in the sample; 65% to 90% occur only once, and 13% lies in the top ten. V usage is TRBV2 and J usage is TRBJ2-7; 14 bases map to TRBD2. The sequence was obtained from a woman aged 30 to 39 in good health and CMV-seropositive. Sequenced material: PBMCs. The CDR3 DNA is TGTGCCAGCAGTGTGACTAGCGGGAGGGCGGACCGCGAGCAGTACTTC. It translates to CASSVTSGRADREQYF.